This T cell receptor beta chain was profiled in a study of blood T cell repertoires in COVID-19. Study as a whole: COVID-19 samples from acute and convalescent phases originated in the United States, Italy and Spain. PBMCs, B-cell-depleted T cells, or T cells were the source of the cDNA or gDNA that made up the material.

The germline V gene encodes CDR1 SGHDN and CDR2 FVKESK. Deletions cut 6 bases from V and 3 bases from J, with 11 bases between. The CDR3 is 13 residues long. Per the study methods: Reference gene primer amplification yielded estimated nucleated cell counts. Here immunoSEQ multiplex PCR was the method, and the copy in TCRdb shows in-frame clones only, minus some. The DNA was the basis for D and trimming; V, J and clone size are from that table. The sample contains roughly 46,000 clones, around 80% of which appear only once. This receptor was identified in a man aged 55 to 70 with acute or convalescent COVID-19. This chain uses TRBV14 with TRBJ1-1; maybe TRBD1 (6 bases). What was sequenced was peripheral blood. The CDR3 spells CASSRQEDTEAFF. The CDR3 nucleotides are TGTGCCAGCAGTCGACAGGAGGACACTGAAGCTTTCTTT.